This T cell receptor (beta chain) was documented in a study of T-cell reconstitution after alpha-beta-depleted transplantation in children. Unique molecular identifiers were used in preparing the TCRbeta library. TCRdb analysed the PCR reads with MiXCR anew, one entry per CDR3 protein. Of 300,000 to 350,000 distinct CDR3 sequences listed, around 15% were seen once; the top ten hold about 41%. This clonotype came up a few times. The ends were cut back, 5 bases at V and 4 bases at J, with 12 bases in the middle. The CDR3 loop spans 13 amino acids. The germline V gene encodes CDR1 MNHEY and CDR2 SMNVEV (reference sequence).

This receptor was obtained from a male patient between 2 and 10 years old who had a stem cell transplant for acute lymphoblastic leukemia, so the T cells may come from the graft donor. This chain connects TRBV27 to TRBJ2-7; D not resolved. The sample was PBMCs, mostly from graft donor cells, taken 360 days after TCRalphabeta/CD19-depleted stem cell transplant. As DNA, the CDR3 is TGTGCCAGCAGTCCCGGACGGACGTACGAGCAGTACTTC. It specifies CASSPGRTYEQYF.